These T cell receptor beta chains were read from a single sample in a study of human T cells and chemical hapten exposure. TCRdb used MiXCR to reprocess the RACE reads, holding one entry per CDR3 protein. Of over 300,000 distinct CDR3 sequences listed, approximately 5% are singletons. Sample: whole blood, taken in connection with sensitization to the hapten diphenylcyclopropenone (DPC). These receptors were collected from a woman between 50 and 59 years old with alopecia areata. Some clones in this sample may be carry-over from other donors' samples. Both conserved end residues are part of each CDR3. D genes are given only for firm matches. Some rows have no size entry. The others give once, few or many, or a class for an expanded clone.

DNA,CDR3,J,V,size,D
TGTGCCAGCAGTACAGACACGGAGGATACGCAGTATTTT,CASSTDTEDTQYF,TRBJ2-3,TRBV12-3/TRBV12-4,.,.
TGCAGTGCTAGAGACCTTATCAGGAATACGAACACTGAAGCTTTCTTT,CSARDLIRNTNTEAFF,TRBJ1-1,TRBV20-1,many,.
TGTGCCATCAGCCCTAGCGAGGATGAGCAGTTCTTC,CAISPSEDEQFF,TRBJ2-1,TRBV10-3,.,.
TGTGCCAGCTGCGCCGGGACAGAAGAGACCCAGTACTTC,CASCAGTEETQYF,TRBJ2-5,TRBV28,many,TRBD1
TGTGCCAGCAGTACCACAGGGGGATTTAGTTCTATCTCTGGAAACACCATATATTTT,CASSTTGGFSSISGNTIYF,TRBJ1-3,TRBV6-1,once,TRBD1
TGTGCCAGCAGCTTAAGTGAACCCCTCTATGGCTACACCTTC,CASSLSEPLYGYTF,TRBJ1-2,TRBV5-6,many,.
TGTGCCAGCAGCTTAAGGGGGTCGGACTATGGCTACACCTTC,CASSLRGSDYGYTF,TRBJ1-2,TRBV7-9,few,.
TGCAGTGCGTGGAGGGCTGGCGATACGCAGTATTTT,CSAWRAGDTQYF,TRBJ2-3,TRBV20-1,.,.
TGTGCCAGCAGTGGGGGTAGTTTATATTCACCCCTCCACTTT,CASSGGSLYSPLHF,TRBJ1-6,TRBV25-1,.,.
TGTGCCAGCAGTGACCGGGACAGGGGGACTGGGGCCAACGTCCTGACTTTC,CASSDRDRGTGANVLTF,TRBJ2-6,TRBV2,many,TRBD1
TGCAGTGCTAGAGATCCCCGGGATTGGTCCAATGAGCAGTTCTTC,CSARDPRDWSNEQFF,TRBJ2-1,TRBV20-1,few,.
TGTGCCAGCAGTTTAGGGGGGCTTTCACCCCTCCACTTT,CASSLGGLSPLHF,TRBJ1-6,TRBV12-3/TRBV12-4,few,.
TGCAGCGCTCCCTCCCCCGGGACAGGACAAGAGACCCAGTACTTC,CSAPSPGTGQETQYF,TRBJ2-5,TRBV29-1,many,TRBD1
TGTGCCAGCAGCGCCGGGACTAGCGACACAGATACGCAGTATTTT,CASSAGTSDTDTQYF,TRBJ2-3,TRBV9,many,TRBD2
TGTGCCAGCAGCATTGACCCGATCACTGAAGCTTTCTTT,CASSIDPITEAFF,TRBJ1-1,TRBV11-2,few,.
TGTGCCAGCAGCCCTGTCTCTGGGGCCAACGTCCTGACTTTC,CASSPVSGANVLTF,TRBJ2-6,TRBV7-9,many,.
TGTGCCAGCAGCCAAGACGTAACCGTAAACATTCAGTACTTC,CASSQDVTVNIQYF,TRBJ2-4,TRBV4-2,.,.
TGTGCCAGCTCACTTAGGACAGTATATGAAGCTTTCTTT,CASSLRTVYEAFF,TRBJ1-1,TRBV18,few,.
TGTGCCAGCAGTCCATTGGGACAGTCCGACCCATCCAATGAGCAGTTCTTC,CASSPLGQSDPSNEQFF,TRBJ2-1,TRBV13,many,TRBD1
TGTGCCAGCAGTGTTGACAGGGTAGCAGATACGCAGTATTTT,CASSVDRVADTQYF,TRBJ2-3,TRBV12-3/TRBV12-4,few,TRBD1
TGTGCCAGCAGCTTAGCGCAGGTAATCTTC,CASSLAQVIF,TRBJ2-1,TRBV11-2,many,.
TGTGCCAGCAGCCACCCTGGACAGGGCGCGAACACTGAAGCTTTCTTT,CASSHPGQGANTEAFF,TRBJ1-1,TRBV6-6,.,TRBD1
TGTGCCAGCAGCGGCAGCACTAGCGGTTACAATGAGCAGTTCTTC,CASSGSTSGYNEQFF,TRBJ2-1,TRBV9,.,TRBD2
TGTGCCAGCAGCCAAGACTCGGCATATGGCTACACCTTC,CASSQDSAYGYTF,TRBJ1-2,TRBV3-1,many,.
TGCAGCGTGGATCGCTTGACAGTCAGTAGAAACGAAGCTTTCTTT,CSVDRLTVSRNEAFF,TRBJ1-1,TRBV29-1,few,.
TGCAGCGTTGAAGATGGGACGGGGGATCGGCCCCAGCATTTT,CSVEDGTGDRPQHF,TRBJ1-5,TRBV29-1,.,.
TGTGCCATCAGTGAGGGACTAGCGGGGACCGGGAGAGAGCAGTACTTC,CAISEGLAGTGREQYF,TRBJ2-7,TRBV10-3,few,TRBD2
TGTGCCAGCAGTGATCCAGTGAACACTGAAGCTTTCTTT,CASSDPVNTEAFF,TRBJ1-1,TRBV2,few,.
TGTGCCAGCAGCTTAAGAACAGGGGTGGAGAATGGCTACACCTTC,CASSLRTGVENGYTF,TRBJ1-2,TRBV7-9,.,TRBD1
TGTGCCAGCAGCGCCGGTGAAGCCGGAAACACCATATATTTT,CASSAGEAGNTIYF,TRBJ1-3,TRBV6-6,many,.
TGTGCCAGCAGTTACGTGGGAAACGGAGATACGCAGTATTTT,CASSYVGNGDTQYF,TRBJ2-3,TRBV6-5,few,.
TGCGCCAGCAGCCCCCGACACCCCAGCACAGATACGCAGTATTTT,CASSPRHPSTDTQYF,TRBJ2-3,TRBV4-1,many,.
TGTGCCACCAGCAGAGATAAGGGGGGACGGGATACGCAGTATTTT,CATSRDKGGRDTQYF,TRBJ2-3,TRBV15,few,.
TGTGCCAGCAGTGTACTAGCGGGGCACAATGAGCAGTTCTTC,CASSVLAGHNEQFF,TRBJ2-1,TRBV25-1,many,TRBD2
TGTGCCAGCAGTCCGAGTCATTACGAGCAGTACTTC,CASSPSHYEQYF,TRBJ2-7,TRBV12-3/TRBV12-4,many,.
TGCGCCAGCAGCCAGGGTACAGGCGAACTCATGAACACTGAAGCTTTCTTT,CASSQGTGELMNTEAFF,TRBJ1-1,TRBV4-1,many,.
TGTGCCAGCAGCCCTCAACCCTGGACAGTAGCCAAAAACATTCAGTACTTC,CASSPQPWTVAKNIQYF,TRBJ2-4,TRBV27,many,.
TGTGCCAGCAGCATCGGACAGGGCAGCCCCTACGAGCAGTACTTC,CASSIGQGSPYEQYF,TRBJ2-7,TRBV7-9,many,TRBD1
TGTGCCACCAGTGACAAACAGGGAGTGGGCACAGATACGCAGTATTTT,CATSDKQGVGTDTQYF,TRBJ2-3,TRBV24-1,few,.
TGTGCCAGCAGCCGAGAAGCCAGGAACTATGGCTACACCTTC,CASSREARNYGYTF,TRBJ1-2,TRBV3-1,many,.
TGTGCCAGCAGTCGGCCGGGGGCCAAAGCCTACGAGCAGTACTTC,CASSRPGAKAYEQYF,TRBJ2-7,TRBV28,many,.
TGTGCTAGTGGTTGGGACCACGAGCAGTACTTC,CASGWDHEQYF,TRBJ2-7,TRBV12-5,many,.
TGTGCCAGCAGCGTAGGGGCGGTCGGTATATCGGCAACTAATGAAAAACTGTTTTTT,CASSVGAVGISATNEKLFF,TRBJ1-4,TRBV9,few,.
TGCGCCAGCAGCGTGGGACTAGCGGTAACAGATACGCAGTATTTT,CASSVGLAVTDTQYF,TRBJ2-3,TRBV10-2,many,TRBD2
TGTGCCAGCATGAAGCAGGACAGGTTGAACACCGGGGAGCTGTTTTTT,CASMKQDRLNTGELFF,TRBJ2-2,TRBV2,few,TRBD1
TGTGCCACCAGTAACAGGCTCCAGGCCGGGGAGCTGTTTTTT,CATSNRLQAGELFF,TRBJ2-2,TRBV24-1,many,.
TGCGCCAGCAGCCAAGATCAGGTCACACCAAATTCACCCCTCCACTTT,CASSQDQVTPNSPLHF,TRBJ1-6,TRBV4-3,many,.
TGTGCCACCAGTCGACACAGGTCGTCTAGCATGAACACTGAAGCTTTCTTT,CATSRHRSSSMNTEAFF,TRBJ1-1,TRBV24-1,.,.
TGTGCCAGCTCACCACTTAAGCGGGAGGGCCTCTACAATGAGCAGTTCTTC,CASSPLKREGLYNEQFF,TRBJ2-1,TRBV18,few,TRBD2
TGTGCCAGCAGGACTAGCGGTTTCACCTACAATGAGCAGTTCTTC,CASRTSGFTYNEQFF,TRBJ2-1,TRBV6-1,.,TRBD2
TGTGCCAGCAGTCCACAGGGGGAGAGATACGAGCAGTACTTC,CASSPQGERYEQYF,TRBJ2-7,TRBV12-3/TRBV12-4,many,TRBD1
TGTGCCAGCAGCTCCCACCGACTAGCGGGAAGAGGAGCTCAAGATACGCAGTATTTT,CASSSHRLAGRGAQDTQYF,TRBJ2-3,TRBV11-2,many,TRBD2
TGCGCCAGCAGCTTGGACTCAACTAATGAAAAACTGTTTTTT,CASSLDSTNEKLFF,TRBJ1-4,TRBV5-1,few,.